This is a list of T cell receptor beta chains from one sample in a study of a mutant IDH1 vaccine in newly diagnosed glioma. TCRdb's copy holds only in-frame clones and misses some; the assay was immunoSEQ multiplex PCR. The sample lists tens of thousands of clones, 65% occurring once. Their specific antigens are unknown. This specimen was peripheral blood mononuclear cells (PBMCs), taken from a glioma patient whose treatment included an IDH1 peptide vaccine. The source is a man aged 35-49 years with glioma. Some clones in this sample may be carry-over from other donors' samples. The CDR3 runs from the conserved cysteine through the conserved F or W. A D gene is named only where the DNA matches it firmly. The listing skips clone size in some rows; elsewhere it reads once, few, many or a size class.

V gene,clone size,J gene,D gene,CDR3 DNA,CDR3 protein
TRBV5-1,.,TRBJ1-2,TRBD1,TGCGCCAGCAGCTTGTCGACAGGGGACTATGGCTACACCTTC,CASSLSTGDYGYTF
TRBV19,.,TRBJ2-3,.,TGTGCCAGTAGTACCCGAAGAGGGGTTACAGATACGCAGTATTTT,CASSTRRGVTDTQYF
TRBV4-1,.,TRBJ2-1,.,TGCGCCAGCAGCCAAGATGGTCCCAGAGAGGTTCCCAGCTCCTACAATGAGCAGTTCTTC,CASSQDGPREVPSSYNEQFF
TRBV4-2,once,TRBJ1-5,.,TGTGCCAGCAGCCAAGATCTGAGGGGGGAGGGTCAGCCCCAGCATTTT,CASSQDLRGEGQPQHF
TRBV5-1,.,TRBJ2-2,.,TGCGCCAGCAGCTTGGCGGGGGCCACCGGGGAGCTGTTTTTT,CASSLAGATGELFF
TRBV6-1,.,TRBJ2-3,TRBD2,TGTGCCAGCAGTGAAGGCGGGGGGGCCCCAGATACGCAGTATTTT,CASSEGGGAPDTQYF
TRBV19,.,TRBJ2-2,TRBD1,TGTGCCAGTAGTATATCGGCAGGGGGCGTTAGGAACACCGGGGAGCTGTTTTTT,CASSISAGGVRNTGELFF
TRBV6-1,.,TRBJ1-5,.,TGTGCCAGCACACCCCCTGGCAATCAGCCCCAGCATTTT,CASTPPGNQPQHF
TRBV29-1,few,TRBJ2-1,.,TGCAGCGTTGAAGGGGGAGGAGGCGGCGAGCAGTTCTTC,CSVEGGGGGEQFF
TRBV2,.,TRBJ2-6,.,TGTGCCAGCAAGAGCGGGGCCAACGTCCTGACTTTC,CASKSGANVLTF
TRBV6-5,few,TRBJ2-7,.,TGTGCCAGCAGTTACTCGTCGGGTCGGCAATACGAGCAGTACTTC,CASSYSSGRQYEQYF
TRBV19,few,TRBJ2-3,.,TGTGCCAGTAGACGGGTAGCGACGAAGCTCGGAGATACGCAGTATTTT,CASRRVATKLGDTQYF
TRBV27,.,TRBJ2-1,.,TGTGCCAGCAGTTTTGGGCAGGGTACGGAGCAGTTCTTC,CASSFGQGTEQFF
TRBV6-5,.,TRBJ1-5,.,TGTGCCAGCAGTCTCGGGCCGGGCAATCAGCCCCAGCATTTT,CASSLGPGNQPQHF
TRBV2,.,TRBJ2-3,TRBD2,TGTGCCAGCAGTCCCGGGACTAAGGGGCCAACAGATACGCAGTATTTT,CASSPGTKGPTDTQYF
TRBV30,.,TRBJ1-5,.,TGTGCCTGGAGTGTTACAGCCAATCAGCCCCAGCATTTT,CAWSVTANQPQHF
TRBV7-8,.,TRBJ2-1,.,TGTGCCAGCAGCCCCCGCCCAACCCCGCAGTTCTTC,CASSPRPTPQFF
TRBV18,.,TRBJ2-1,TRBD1,TGTGCCAGCTCACCCTACAGGGGGCAAAATGAGCAGTTCTTC,CASSPYRGQNEQFF
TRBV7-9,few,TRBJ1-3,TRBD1,TGTGCCAGCAGCACAGGGGGCTCTGGAAACACCATATATTTT,CASSTGGSGNTIYF
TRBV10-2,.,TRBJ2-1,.,TGCGCCAGCAGGGACAGTGCCCGGGACAATGAGCAGTTCTTC,CASRDSARDNEQFF
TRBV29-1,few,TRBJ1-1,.,TGCAGCGTGGACACAGGGTTCACTGAAGCTTTCTTT,CSVDTGFTEAFF
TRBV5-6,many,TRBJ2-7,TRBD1,TGTGCCAGCAGCGGGGACAGCCAAGTCTACGAGCAGTACTTC,CASSGDSQVYEQYF